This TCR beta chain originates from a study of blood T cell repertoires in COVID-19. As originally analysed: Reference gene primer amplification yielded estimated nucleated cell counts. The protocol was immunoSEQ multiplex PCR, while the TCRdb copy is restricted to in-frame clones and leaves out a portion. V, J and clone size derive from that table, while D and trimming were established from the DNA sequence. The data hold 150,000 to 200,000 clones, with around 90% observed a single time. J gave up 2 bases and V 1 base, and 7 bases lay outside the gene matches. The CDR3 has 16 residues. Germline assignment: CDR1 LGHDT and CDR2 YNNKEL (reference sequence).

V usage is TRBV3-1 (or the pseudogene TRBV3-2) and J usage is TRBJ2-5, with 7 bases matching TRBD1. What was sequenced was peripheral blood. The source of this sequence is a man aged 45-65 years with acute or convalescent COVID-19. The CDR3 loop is CASSQVGTEIQETQYF. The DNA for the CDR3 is TGTGCCAGCAGCCAAGTAGGGACAGAGATACAAGAGACCCAGTACTTC.